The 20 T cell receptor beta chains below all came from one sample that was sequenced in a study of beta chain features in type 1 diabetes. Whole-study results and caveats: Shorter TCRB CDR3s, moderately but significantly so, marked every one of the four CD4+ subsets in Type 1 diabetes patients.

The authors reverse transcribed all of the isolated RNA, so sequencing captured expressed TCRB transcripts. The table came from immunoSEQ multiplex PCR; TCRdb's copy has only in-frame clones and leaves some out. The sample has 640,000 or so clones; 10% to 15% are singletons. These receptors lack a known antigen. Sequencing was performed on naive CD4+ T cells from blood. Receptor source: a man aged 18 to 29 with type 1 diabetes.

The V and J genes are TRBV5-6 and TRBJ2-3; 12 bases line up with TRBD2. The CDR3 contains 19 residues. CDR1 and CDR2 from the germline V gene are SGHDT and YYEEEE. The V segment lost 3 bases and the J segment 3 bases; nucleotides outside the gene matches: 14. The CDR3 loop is CASSWTGRPGTSGTDTQYF. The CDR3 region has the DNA TGTGCCAGCAGCTGGACAGGGAGACCCGGGACTAGCGGGACAGATACGCAGTATTTT.

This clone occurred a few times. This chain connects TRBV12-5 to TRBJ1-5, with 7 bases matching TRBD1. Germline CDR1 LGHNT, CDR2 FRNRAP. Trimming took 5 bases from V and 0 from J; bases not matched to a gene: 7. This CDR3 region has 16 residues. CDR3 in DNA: TGTGCTAGTGGTCCCAAGACAGGGTTTAGCAATCAGCCCCAGCATTTT. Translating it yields CASGPKTGFSNQPQHF.

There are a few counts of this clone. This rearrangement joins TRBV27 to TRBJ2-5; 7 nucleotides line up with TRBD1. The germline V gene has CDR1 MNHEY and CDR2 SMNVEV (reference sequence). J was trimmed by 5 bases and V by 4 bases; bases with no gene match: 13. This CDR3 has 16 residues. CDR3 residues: CASSSAGWDSWETQYF. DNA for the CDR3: TGTGCCAGCAGTTCCGCCGGCTGGGACAGCTGGGAGACCCAGTACTTC.

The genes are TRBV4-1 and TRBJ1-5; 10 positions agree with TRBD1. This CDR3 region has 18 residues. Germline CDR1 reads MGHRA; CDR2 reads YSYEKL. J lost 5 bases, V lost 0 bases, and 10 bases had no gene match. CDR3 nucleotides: TGCGCCAGCAGCCAAGATGTGAGGGACAGGGGACATTATCAGCCCCAGCATTTT. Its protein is CASSQDVRDRGHYQPQHF.

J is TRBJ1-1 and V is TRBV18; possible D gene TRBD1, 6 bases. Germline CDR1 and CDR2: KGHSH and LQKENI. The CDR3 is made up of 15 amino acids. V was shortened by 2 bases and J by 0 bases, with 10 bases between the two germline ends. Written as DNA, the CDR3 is TGTGCCAGCTCACCAAGGGGGGAGATGAACACTGAAGCTTTCTTT. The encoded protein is CASSPRGEMNTEAFF.

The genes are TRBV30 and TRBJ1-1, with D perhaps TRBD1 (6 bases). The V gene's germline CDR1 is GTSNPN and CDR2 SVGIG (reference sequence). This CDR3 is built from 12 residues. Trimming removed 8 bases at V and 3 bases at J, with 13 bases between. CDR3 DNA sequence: TGTGCCCGCAGGGGATGGGACACTGAAGCTTTCTTT. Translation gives CARRGWDTEAFF. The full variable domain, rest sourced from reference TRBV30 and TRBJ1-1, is SQTIHQWPATLVQPVGSPLSLECTVEGTSNPNLYWYRQAAGRGLQLLFYSVGIGQISSEVPQNLSASRPQDRQFILSSKKLLLSDSGFYLCARRGWDTEAFFGQGTRLTVV.

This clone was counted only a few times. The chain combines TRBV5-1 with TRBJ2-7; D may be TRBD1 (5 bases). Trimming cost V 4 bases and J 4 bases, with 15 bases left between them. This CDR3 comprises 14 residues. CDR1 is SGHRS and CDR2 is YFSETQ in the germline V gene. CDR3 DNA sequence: TGCGCCAGCAGCCCGCAGCGCCAGGGTTACGAGCAGTACTTC. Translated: CASSPQRQGYEQYF.

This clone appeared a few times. In nucleotides, the CDR3 is TGTGCCAGCGGTGGACAGGGAGGTTCCTACAATGAGCAGTTCTTC. Protein: CASGGQGGSYNEQFF. The chain joins TRBV6-6 to TRBJ2-1; 8 positions agree with TRBD1. Germline V gives CDR1 MNHNY, CDR2 SVGAGI (reference sequence). CDR3 length equals 15 residues. Trimming at V came to 8 bases and at J to 1 base, leaving 7 bases not matched to a gene.

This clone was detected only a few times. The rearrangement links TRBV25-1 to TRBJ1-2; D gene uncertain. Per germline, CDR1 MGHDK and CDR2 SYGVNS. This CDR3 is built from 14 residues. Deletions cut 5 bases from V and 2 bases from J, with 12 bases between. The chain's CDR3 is CASSKGLRNYGYTF. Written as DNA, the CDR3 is TGTGCCAGCAGTAAAGGGTTACGGAACTATGGCTACACCTTC.

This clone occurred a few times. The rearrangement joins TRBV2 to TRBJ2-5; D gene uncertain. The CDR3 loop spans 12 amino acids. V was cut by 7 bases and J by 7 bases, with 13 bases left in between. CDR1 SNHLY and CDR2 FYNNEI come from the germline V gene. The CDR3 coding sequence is TGTGCCAGCAACGATGGGATCGGGACCCAGTACTTC. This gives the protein CASNDGIGTQYF.

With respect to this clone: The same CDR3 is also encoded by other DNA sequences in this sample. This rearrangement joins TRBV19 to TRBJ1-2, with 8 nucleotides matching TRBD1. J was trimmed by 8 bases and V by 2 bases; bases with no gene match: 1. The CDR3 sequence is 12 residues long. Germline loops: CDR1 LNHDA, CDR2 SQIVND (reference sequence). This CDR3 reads CASSIQGAGYTF. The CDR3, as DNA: TGTGCCAGTAGTATACAGGGGGCGGGCTACACCTTC.

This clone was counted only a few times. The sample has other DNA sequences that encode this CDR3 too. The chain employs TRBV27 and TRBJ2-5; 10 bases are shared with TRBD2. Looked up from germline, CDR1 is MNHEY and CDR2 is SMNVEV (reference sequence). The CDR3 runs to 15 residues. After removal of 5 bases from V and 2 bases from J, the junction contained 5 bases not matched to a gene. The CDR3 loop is CASSPPTSGQETQYF. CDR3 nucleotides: TGTGCCAGCAGTCCCCCGACTAGCGGGCAAGAGACCCAGTACTTC.

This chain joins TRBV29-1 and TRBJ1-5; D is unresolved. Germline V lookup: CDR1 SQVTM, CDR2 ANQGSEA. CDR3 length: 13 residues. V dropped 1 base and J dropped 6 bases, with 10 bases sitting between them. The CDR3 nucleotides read TGCAGCGTTGAAGTTAGGGAAGGTCAGCCCCAGCATTTT. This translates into CSVEVREGQPQHF.

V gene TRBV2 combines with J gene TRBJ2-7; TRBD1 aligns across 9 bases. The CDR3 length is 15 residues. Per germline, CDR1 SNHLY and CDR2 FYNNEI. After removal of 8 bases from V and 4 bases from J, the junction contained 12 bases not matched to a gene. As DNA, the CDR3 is TGTGCCAGCGAAGGCGGGACAGGGTTTTCTTACGAGCAGTACTTC. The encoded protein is CASEGGTGFSYEQYF.

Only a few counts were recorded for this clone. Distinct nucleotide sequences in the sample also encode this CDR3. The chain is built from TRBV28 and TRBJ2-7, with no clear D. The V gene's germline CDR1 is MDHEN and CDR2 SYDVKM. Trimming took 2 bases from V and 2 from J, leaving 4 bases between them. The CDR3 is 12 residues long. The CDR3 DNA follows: TGTGCCAGCAGTTTAACTGCCTACGAGCAGTACTTC. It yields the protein CASSLTAYEQYF.

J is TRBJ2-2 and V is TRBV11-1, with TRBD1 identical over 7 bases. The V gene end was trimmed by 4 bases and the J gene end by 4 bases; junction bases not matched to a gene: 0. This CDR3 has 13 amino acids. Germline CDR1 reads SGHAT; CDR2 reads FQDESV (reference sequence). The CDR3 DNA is TGTGCCAGCAGCTGGGACAGCACCGGGGAGCTGTTTTTT. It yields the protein CASSWDSTGELFF.

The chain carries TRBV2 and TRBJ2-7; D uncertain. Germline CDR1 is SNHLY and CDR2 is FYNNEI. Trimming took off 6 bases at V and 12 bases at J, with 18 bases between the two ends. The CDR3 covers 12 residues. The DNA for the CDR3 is TGTGCCAGCAGCGGCAGTTCGGGCCCGAGGTACTTC. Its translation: CASSGSSGPRYF.

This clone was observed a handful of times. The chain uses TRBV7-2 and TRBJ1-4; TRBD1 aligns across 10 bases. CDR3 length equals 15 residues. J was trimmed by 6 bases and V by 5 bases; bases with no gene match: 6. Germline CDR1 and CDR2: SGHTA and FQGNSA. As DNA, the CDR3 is TGTGCCAGCAGCGCCCCCGGGACAGGGGATGAAAAACTGTTTTTT. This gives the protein CASSAPGTGDEKLFF.

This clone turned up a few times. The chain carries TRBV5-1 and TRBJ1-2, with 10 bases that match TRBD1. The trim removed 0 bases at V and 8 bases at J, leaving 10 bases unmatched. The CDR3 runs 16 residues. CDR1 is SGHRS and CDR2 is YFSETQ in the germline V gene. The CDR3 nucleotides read TGCGCCAGCAGCTTGGCCCCCCCCGGGACAGGGGACGGCTACACCTTC. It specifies CASSLAPPGTGDGYTF. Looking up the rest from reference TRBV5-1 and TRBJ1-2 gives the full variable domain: KAGVTQTPRYLIKTRGQQVTLSCSPISGHRSVSWYQQTPGQGLQFLFEYFSETQRNKGNFPGRFSGRQFSNSRSEMNVSTLELGDSALYLCASSLAPPGTGDGYTFGSGTRLTVV.

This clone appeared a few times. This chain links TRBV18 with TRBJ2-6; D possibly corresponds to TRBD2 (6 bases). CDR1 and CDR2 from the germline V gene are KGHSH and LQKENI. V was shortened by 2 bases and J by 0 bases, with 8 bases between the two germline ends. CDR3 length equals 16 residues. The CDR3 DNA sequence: TGTGCCAGCTCACCATTGGGGGGCTCTGGGGCCAACGTCCTGACTTTC. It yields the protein CASSPLGGSGANVLTF.